This TCR beta chain derives from a study of CDR3 diversity in severe acne (dated 2019 in TCRdb). Concerning this clonotype itself: What antigen it recognizes has not been identified. No DNA is shown, since the ends of the CDR3 on it are uncertain; the CDR3 is the one TCRdb lists.

Counted from cysteine to phenylalanine, this CDR3 has 18 amino acids. The germline V gene encodes CDR1 ENHRY and CDR2 SYGVKD. Libraries were prepared through PCR. The run used an Illumina HiSeq 2000. The public sequencing data were trimmed at Q25 with fastp and processed into clonotypes with MiXCR by TCRdb, which kept only in-frame beta chains. Under each unique CDR3 protein, matching rows form one entry showing the most common genes and DNA. The sample table records tens of thousands of distinct CDR3 sequences; under 60% of these occur just once. The ten largest clones take up over 11% of the sample.

The TCR sequence derives from a male donor in good health, without acne. The rearranged chain carries TRBV10-3 and TRBJ2-3; TRBD2 is the table's D call and was not checked against the DNA. Sequences were obtained from blood. CDR3 protein: CAICSAATAGGYTDTQYF.